The TCR beta chain described here comes from a study of T cells in Graves' hyperthyroidism and ophthalmopathy. RNA transcripts provided the source from which TCR beta CDR3 regions were amplified. First-round RT-PCR with HTBI primers amplified the TCR CDR3 region. TCRdb ran MiXCR on the multiplex PCR reads and lists one entry per CDR3 protein. The table lists a few hundred thousand distinct CDR3 sequences, around 15% of them singletons. Whole-study findings and limits: Ophthalmopathy and stable hyperthyroidism were separated by a 13 V-J model.

Orbital computed tomography, thyroid ultrasound, serum thyroxine and TRAb, and clinical symptoms together informed the diagnoses. This clonotype was detected many times. What it binds is unknown. Germline V gives CDR1 MNHNY, CDR2 SVGAGI (reference sequence). The CDR3 is made up of 14 amino acids. Trimming cost V 2 bases and J 7 bases, with 12 bases left between them. J is TRBJ2-1 and V is TRBV6-6; D possibly corresponds to TRBD2 (6 bases). The TCR originated in a woman in her thirties with Graves' ophthalmopathy. The sample consisted of blood. The CDR3 loop is CASSYVSGENEQFF. The CDR3 region has the DNA TGTGCCAGCAGTTACGTGTCGGGGGAGAATGAGCAGTTCTTC.